This entry lists 18 T cell receptor beta chains sequenced from one sample in a study of blood T cell repertoires in COVID-19. The data were produced by immunoSEQ multiplex PCR, yet TCRdb's version contains in-frame clones alone and is incomplete. Among under 95,000 clones, 75% to 95% were seen once, and the ten largest hold approximately 4.1%. Sequenced input: peripheral blood. The receptors were gathered from a woman between 50 and 59 years old in a cohort sampled during active COVID-19.

The chain links TRBV28 to TRBJ2-1, with TRBD2 matching over 11 bases. The CDR3 extends over 16 amino acids. Germline trimming cut 6 bases from V and 2 bases from J; bases unmatched to any gene: 6. Germline V lookup: CDR1 MDHEN, CDR2 SYDVKM. CDR3 residues: CASRSFSGGAYNEQFF. CDR3 bases: TGTGCCAGCAGGTCATTTAGCGGGGGGGCCTACAATGAGCAGTTCTTC.

V gene TRBV5-1 combines with J gene TRBJ2-5, with 10 bases identical to TRBD1. The length of the CDR3 is 15 residues. Germline V gene data show CDR1 as SGHRS and CDR2 as YFSETQ. Unmatched junction bases numbered 0, after V lost 0 bases and J lost 1 base. This CDR3 reads CASSLGDRGQETQYF. The DNA for the CDR3 is TGCGCCAGCAGCTTGGGGGACAGGGGCCAAGAGACCCAGTACTTC.

This chain joins TRBV6-5 and TRBJ2-2; 9 nucleotides match TRBD1. This CDR3 is 15 amino acids long. Germline V gene data show CDR1 as MNHEY and CDR2 as SVGAGI. V lost 7 bases to trimming and J lost 6 bases; unmatched junction nucleotides: 9. CDR3: CASKTGGQGSGELFF. The CDR3 nucleotides read TGTGCCAGCAAAACCGGGGGACAGGGATCCGGGGAGCTGTTTTTT.

The chain couples TRBV12-5 to TRBJ2-5; the match to TRBD1 covers 8 bases. The CDR3 length is 14 residues. The V gene's germline CDR1 is LGHNT and CDR2 FRNRAP. Trimming cost V 7 bases and J 3 bases; bases outside gene matches: 7. CDR3 coding DNA: TGTGCTAGTGCTGAGGGACAGGCTAAAGAGACCCAGTACTTC. Translation gives CASAEGQAKETQYF.

CDR3 amino acids: CASSERTVSYEQYF. The CDR3, as DNA: TGTGCCAGCAGCGAAAGGACTGTCTCCTACGAGCAGTACTTC. The chain is built from TRBV21-1 and TRBJ2-7; TRBD2 is taken as the D call from the table, unchecked against the DNA. TRBV21-1 is designated a pseudogene. This CDR3 contains 14 residues.

The chain links TRBV3-1 (or the pseudogene TRBV3-2) to TRBJ1-4; no firm D call. Between the trimmed V and J ends, which lost 8 bases and 7 bases, there was a span of 17 bases. CDR3 size: 14 residues. Germline V gives CDR1 LGHDT, CDR2 YNNKEL (reference sequence). The CDR3 DNA follows: TGTGCCAGCCGGTACGGACTTTACGGTGAAAAACTGTTTTTT. Translated: CASRYGLYGEKLFF.

V usage is TRBV5-1 and J usage is TRBJ1-6; D remains ambiguous. V was shortened by 4 bases and J by 10 bases, with 12 bases between the two germline ends. The CDR3 extends over 13 amino acids. Germline V gene lookup returns CDR1 SGHRS and CDR2 YFSETQ. As DNA, the CDR3 is TGCGCCAGCAGCATCCGCTCCCAGTCACCCCTCCACTTT. It encodes CASSIRSQSPLHF. The variable domain in full, with the rest retrieved from reference TRBV5-1 and TRBJ1-6, is KAGVTQTPRYLIKTRGQQVTLSCSPISGHRSVSWYQQTPGQGLQFLFEYFSETQRNKGNFPGRFSGRQFSNSRSEMNVSTLELGDSALYLCASSIRSQSPLHFGNGTRLTVT.

This chain's CDR3 is CASSLDVRNYGYTF. The CDR3 nucleotides read TGCGCCAGCAGCTTGGACGTCAGAAACTATGGCTACACCTTC. The V call is TRBV5-1, the J call TRBJ1-2, with D hard to call. This CDR3 region has 14 residues. Germline loops: CDR1 SGHRS, CDR2 YFSETQ. Trimming removed 0 bases at V and 2 bases at J, with 8 bases between.

This rearrangement joins TRBV5-4 to TRBJ2-7, with 12 bases fitting TRBD1. Looked up from germline, CDR1 is SGHNT and CDR2 is YYREEE (reference sequence). V was pared by 4 bases and J by 2 bases, with 7 bases of the junction left unmatched. This CDR3 has 16 residues. The CDR3 loop reads CASSRGQGAETYEQYF. CDR3 DNA sequence: TGTGCCAGCAGCCGGGGACAGGGGGCAGAGACCTACGAGCAGTACTTC.

The chain carries TRBV6-5 and TRBJ2-1, with D perhaps matching TRBD2 (6 bases). Germline CDR1 reads MNHEY; CDR2 reads SVGAGI. The length of the CDR3 is 14 residues. V was clipped by 6 bases and J by 8 bases, with 17 bases between them. In DNA, the CDR3 is TGTGCCAGCAGGAGCGTTAGGGACTCTCATGAGCAGTTCTTC. Its protein product is CASRSVRDSHEQFF.

The rearrangement links TRBV29-1 to TRBJ2-5, with 8 positions matching TRBD2. Per the germline V gene, CDR1 is SQVTM and CDR2 is ANQGSEA. V shed 4 bases and J 0 bases; nucleotides not matched to a gene: 10. This CDR3 region has 16 residues. CDR3 region: CSVVGSGVLDQETQYF. CDR3 in DNA: TGCAGCGTTGTTGGTAGCGGGGTTTTGGACCAAGAGACCCAGTACTTC.

A single count supports this clone. V is TRBV7-2 and J is TRBJ1-5; D not certain. The CDR3 has 13 amino acids. CDR1 is SGHTA, CDR2 FQGNSA, per germline. Deletions cut 5 bases from V and 3 bases from J, with 8 bases between. Here the CDR3 reads CASSVTYNQPQHF. Written as DNA, the CDR3 is TGTGCCAGCAGCGTAACCTACAATCAGCCCCAGCATTTT.

This chain connects TRBV6-6 to TRBJ2-1; D is undetermined. V lost 7 bases and J 2 bases, leaving 18 bases between the germline ends. Germline V gene lookup returns CDR1 MNHNY and CDR2 SVGAGI (reference sequence). This CDR3 contains 16 residues. CDR3: CASTNAPSSPYNEQFF. In DNA form, the CDR3 reads TGTGCCAGCACCAACGCGCCTAGTTCCCCCTACAATGAGCAGTTCTTC.

This clone was detected only once. The J gene is TRBJ2-5, the V gene TRBV2; 7 nucleotides line up with TRBD1. The CDR3 length is 12 residues. Germline V lookup: CDR1 SNHLY, CDR2 FYNNEI. The trim removed 3 bases at V and 5 bases at J, leaving 0 bases unmatched. The CDR3 reads CASSDRGETQYF. The CDR3 region has the DNA TGTGCCAGCAGTGACAGGGGGGAGACCCAGTACTTC.

The CDR3 spells CASSFRGMNTEAFF. CDR3 bases: TGTGCCAGCAGCTTCCGGGGAATGAACACTGAAGCTTTCTTT. The chain joins TRBV13 to TRBJ1-1; no reliable D call. The CDR3 runs to 14 residues. Trimming pared 3 bases from V and 0 bases from J, leaving 8 bases between. Germline assignment: CDR1 PRHDT and CDR2 FYEKMQ (reference sequence).

The rearrangement joins TRBV29-1 to TRBJ2-3; 7 bases match TRBD2. The V gene end was trimmed by 7 bases and the J gene end by 2 bases; junction bases not matched to a gene: 6. This CDR3 comprises 13 residues. Germline CDR1 SQVTM, CDR2 ANQGSEA. CDR3 sequence reads: CSADGGNTDTQYF. CDR3 DNA sequence: TGCAGCGCCGACGGGGGGAACACAGATACGCAGTATTTT.

V is TRBV12-5 and J is TRBJ2-1; TRBD2 agrees at 16 bases. The J segment lost 1 base and the V segment lost 2 bases, leaving 8 bases of the junction unmatched. The length of the CDR3 is 20 residues. The germline V gene has CDR1 LGHNT and CDR2 FRNRAP. The CDR3 DNA sequence: TGTGCTAGTGGTTTGACGCCGGGACTAGCGGGGGGGCGGTCCTACAATGAGCAGTTCTTC. Translating gives CASGLTPGLAGGRSYNEQFF.

V usage is TRBV5-1 and J usage is TRBJ2-1; 10 positions match TRBD1. CDR3 length: 14 amino acids. The V and J ends lost 5 bases and 3 bases, in that order; junction bases with no gene match: 2. The germline V gene has CDR1 SGHRS and CDR2 YFSETQ. CDR3 protein: CASSGTGVYNEQFF. CDR3 DNA: TGCGCCAGCAGTGGGACAGGGGTCTACAATGAGCAGTTCTTC.